This T cell receptor (beta chain) was retrieved from a study of blood T cell repertoires in COVID-19. Overall study context: T cells, B-cell-depleted T cells, or PBMCs supplied cDNA or gDNA.

Source study methods: Amplifying reference gene primers gave estimates of nucleated cell counts. Using immunoSEQ multiplex PCR, the repertoire was profiled, and TCRdb retains in-frame clones only, with some absent. V and J calls and clone size are as listed in that table; D and trimming were resolved from the DNA. In the table there are around 300,000 clones, around 86% of which are singletons. The germline gives CDR1 GTSNPN, CDR2 SVGIG (reference sequence). CDR3 size: 14 residues. Trimming shortened V by 2 bases and J by 4 bases, and 12 bases separated the two germline ends. Ages ranged from about 18 to 90 years, with residence in 24 US areas. Allocation to cohorts depended on clinical history reported by the participants.

The source is a woman aged 18-30 years who had recovered from COVID-19. Sequenced sample: PBMCs or T cells enriched from blood (not recorded which). The chain links TRBV30 to TRBJ1-3; possibly TRBD1 for D (5 bases). The CDR3 here is CAWSTTARGNTIYF. The CDR3 nucleotides read TGTGCCTGGAGTACGACAGCCCGAGGAAACACCATATATTTT.